The source of this T cell receptor beta chain is a study of spatial heterogeneity in lung cancer. This CDR3 region has 15 residues. CDR1 SGHDT and CDR2 YYEEEE come from the germline V gene. Trimming removed 1 base from V and 3 bases from J, with 13 bases in between. This clonotype was seen only a few times. Stated time point: blood at routine non-recurrence follow-up after resection. TCRdb re-analysed the 5' RACE reads in MiXCR, keeping a single row per CDR3 protein. The sample consists of roughly 120,000 distinct CDR3 sequences, 11% of them appearing once. The specimen comprised PBMCs, sampled at follow-up. This clonotype was obtained from a female donor with early-stage non-small cell lung cancer. This sequence joins TRBV5-6 and TRBJ2-5; D possibly matches TRBD1 or TRBD2 (5 bases each). The CDR3 reads CASSLKGRGKETQYF. CDR3 bases: TGTGCCAGCAGCTTGAAGGGGAGAGGCAAAGAGACCCAGTACTTC.